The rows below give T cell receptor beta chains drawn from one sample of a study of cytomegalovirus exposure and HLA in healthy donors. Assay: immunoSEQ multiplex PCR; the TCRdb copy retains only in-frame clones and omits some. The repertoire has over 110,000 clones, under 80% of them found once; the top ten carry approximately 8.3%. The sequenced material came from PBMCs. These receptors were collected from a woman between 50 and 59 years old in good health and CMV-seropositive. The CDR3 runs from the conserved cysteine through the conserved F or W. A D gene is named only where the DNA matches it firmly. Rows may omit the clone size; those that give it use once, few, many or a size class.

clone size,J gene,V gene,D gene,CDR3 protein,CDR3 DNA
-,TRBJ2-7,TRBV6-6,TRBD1,CASSPRTGPTYEQYF,TGTGCCAGCAGTCCCCGGACAGGTCCAACCTACGAGCAGTACTTC
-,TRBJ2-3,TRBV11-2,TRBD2,CASSLRRTSGGGTDTQYF,TGTGCCAGCAGCCTACGAAGGACTAGCGGGGGGGGAACAGATACGCAGTATTTT
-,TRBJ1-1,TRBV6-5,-,CASITNTEAFF,TGTGCCAGCATTACAAACACTGAAGCTTTCTTT
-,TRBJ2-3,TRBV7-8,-,CASGDTLRADTQYF,TGTGCCAGCGGTGACACCTTGAGGGCAGATACGCAGTATTTT
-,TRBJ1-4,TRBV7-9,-,CASSLLSGTTNEKLFF,TGTGCCAGCAGCCTCCTGTCGGGAACAACTAATGAAAAACTGTTTTTT
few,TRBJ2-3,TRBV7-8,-,CASSLALRLTDTQYF,TGTGCCAGCAGCTTAGCCTTAAGACTGACAGATACGCAGTATTTT
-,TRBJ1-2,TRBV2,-,CASSVGQGNYGYTF,TGTGCCAGCAGTGTGGGGCAGGGGAACTATGGCTACACCTTC
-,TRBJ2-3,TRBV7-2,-,CASSPHRADTQYF,TGTGCCAGCAGCCCCCACAGAGCAGATACGCAGTATTTT
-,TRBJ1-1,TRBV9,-,CASSVGGGDTEAFF,TGTGCCAGCAGCGTAGGGGGCGGAGACACTGAAGCTTTCTTT
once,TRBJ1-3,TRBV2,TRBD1,CASSEDPGQGYTIYF,TGTGCCAGCAGTGAAGATCCGGGACAGGGGTACACCATATATTTT
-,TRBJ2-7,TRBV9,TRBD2,CASSPGSSGGYEQYF,TGTGCCAGCAGCCCAGGATCTAGCGGGGGCTACGAGCAGTACTTC
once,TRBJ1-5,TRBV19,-,CASRETDDQPQHF,TGTGCCAGTAGGGAGACAGACGATCAGCCCCAGCATTTT
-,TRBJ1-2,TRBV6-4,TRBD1,CASRSGTGPPYGYTF,TGTGCCAGCAGATCCGGGACAGGTCCGCCGTATGGCTACACCTTC
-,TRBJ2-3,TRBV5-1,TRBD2,CASSLEGSGGAGDTQYF,TGCGCCAGCAGCTTGGAAGGTAGCGGGGGGGCCGGGGATACGCAGTATTTT
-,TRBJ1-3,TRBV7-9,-,CASSSIGSWAGNTIYF,TGTGCCAGCAGCTCGATCGGGTCCTGGGCTGGAAACACCATATATTTT
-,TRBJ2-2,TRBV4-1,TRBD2,CASSQVSGGSPGELFF,TGCGCCAGCAGCCAAGTTAGCGGGGGATCCCCCGGGGAGCTGTTTTTT
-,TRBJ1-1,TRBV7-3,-,CASSLTRQGSAFF,TGTGCCAGCAGCTTAACCAGGCAGGGATCAGCTTTCTTT
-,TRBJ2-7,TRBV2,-,CATINGGTPYEQYF,TGTGCCACCATCAACGGGGGAACCCCCTACGAGCAGTACTTC